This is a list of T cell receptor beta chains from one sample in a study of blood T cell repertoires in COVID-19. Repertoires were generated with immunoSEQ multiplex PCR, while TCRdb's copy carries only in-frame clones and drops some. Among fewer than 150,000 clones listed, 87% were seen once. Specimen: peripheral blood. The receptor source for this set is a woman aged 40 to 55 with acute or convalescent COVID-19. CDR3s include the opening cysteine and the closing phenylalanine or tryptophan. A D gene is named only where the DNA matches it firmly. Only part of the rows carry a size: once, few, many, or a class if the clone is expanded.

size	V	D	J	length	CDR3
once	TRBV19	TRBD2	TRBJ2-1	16	CASSELAGSSYNEQFF
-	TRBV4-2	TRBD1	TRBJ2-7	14	CASSWPGQGYEQYF
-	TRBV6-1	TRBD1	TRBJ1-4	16	CASSATGDRTNEKLFF
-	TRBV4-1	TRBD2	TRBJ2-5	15	CASSSSGVRRETQYF
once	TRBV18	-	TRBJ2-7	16	CASSPTGTRYSYEQYF
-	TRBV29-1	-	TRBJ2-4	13	CSVEEDFGDIQYF
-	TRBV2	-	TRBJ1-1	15	CASSYAGDGNTEAFF
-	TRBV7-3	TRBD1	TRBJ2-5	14	CASSRDRGSYPQYF
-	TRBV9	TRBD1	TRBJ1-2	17	CASSVDTGGSLFYGYTF
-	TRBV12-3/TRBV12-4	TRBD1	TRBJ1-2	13	CASSPAGGYGYTF
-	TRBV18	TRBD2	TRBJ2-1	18	CASSPPNVPNSGKNEQFF
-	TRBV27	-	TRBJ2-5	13	CASRGTAGETQYF
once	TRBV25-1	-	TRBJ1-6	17	CASTDSGRGYYNSPLHF
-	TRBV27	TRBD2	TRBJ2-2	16	CASSPQGGANTGELFF
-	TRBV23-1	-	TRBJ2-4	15	CASSQSSGRGNIQYF
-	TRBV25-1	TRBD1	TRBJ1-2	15	CASSEYATGNYGYTF
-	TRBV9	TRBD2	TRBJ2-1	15	CASSVGTSGSGEQFF
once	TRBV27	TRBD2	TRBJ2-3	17	CASSSWTSGAVLDTQYF
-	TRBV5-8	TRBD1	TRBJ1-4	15	CASSWGQGFDEKLFF
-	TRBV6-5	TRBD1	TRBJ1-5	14	CASSIDRGYQPQHF
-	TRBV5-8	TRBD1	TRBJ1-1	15	CASSLRDRKNTEAFF
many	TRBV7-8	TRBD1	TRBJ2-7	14	CASSLDRVPYEQYF
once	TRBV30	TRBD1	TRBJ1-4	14	CAWNTGTGSEKLFF
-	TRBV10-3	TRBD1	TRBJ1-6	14	CAISVGDSSSPLHF
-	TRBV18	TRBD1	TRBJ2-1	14	CASSPGRGNNEQFF
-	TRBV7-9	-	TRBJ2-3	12	CASSVITDTQYF
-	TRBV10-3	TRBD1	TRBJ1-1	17	CAISESSAGGLNTEAFF
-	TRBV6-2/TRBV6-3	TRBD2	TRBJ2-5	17	CASSYSGTSGDQETQYF
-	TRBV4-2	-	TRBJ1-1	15	CASSPPGRVYTEAFF
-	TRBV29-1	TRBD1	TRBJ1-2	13	CSSGDRGKDGYTF
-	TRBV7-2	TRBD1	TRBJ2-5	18	CASSLFHGQGAIGETQYF
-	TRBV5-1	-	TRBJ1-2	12	CASSPPGYGYTF
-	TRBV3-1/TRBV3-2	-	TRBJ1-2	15	CASSQGLWGAYGYTF
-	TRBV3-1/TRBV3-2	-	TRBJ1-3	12	CASSAWEHTIYF
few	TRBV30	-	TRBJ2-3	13	CAWSVGGRDTQYF
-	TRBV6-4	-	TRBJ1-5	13	CASSANGNQPQHF
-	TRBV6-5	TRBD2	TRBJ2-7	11	CASSHSGREYF
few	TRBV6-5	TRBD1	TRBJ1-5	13	CASKETGKVTQHF
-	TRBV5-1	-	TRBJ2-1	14	CASSNQGSSNEQFF
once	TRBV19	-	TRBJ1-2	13	CASSIYVNYGYTF
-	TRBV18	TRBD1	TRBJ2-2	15	CASSQDRAPTGELFF
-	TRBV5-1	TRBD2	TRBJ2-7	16	CASSPGTSGGTYEQYF
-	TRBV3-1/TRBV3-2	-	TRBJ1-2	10	CASSQDRFVF
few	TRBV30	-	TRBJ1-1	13	CAWRLQGQVKAFF
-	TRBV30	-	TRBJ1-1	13	CAWGGQSNTEAFF
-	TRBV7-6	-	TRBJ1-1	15	CASSLLVNMNTEAFF
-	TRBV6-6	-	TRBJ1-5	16	CASSKITLGRNQPQHF
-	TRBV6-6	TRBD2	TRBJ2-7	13	CASSSLAAHEQYF
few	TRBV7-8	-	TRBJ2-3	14	CASSLGTSTDTQYF
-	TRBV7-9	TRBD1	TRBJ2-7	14	CASSSWTGVYEQYF
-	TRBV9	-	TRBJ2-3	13	CASSLSRERSKYF
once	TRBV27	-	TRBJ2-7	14	CASSSLYKIYEQYF